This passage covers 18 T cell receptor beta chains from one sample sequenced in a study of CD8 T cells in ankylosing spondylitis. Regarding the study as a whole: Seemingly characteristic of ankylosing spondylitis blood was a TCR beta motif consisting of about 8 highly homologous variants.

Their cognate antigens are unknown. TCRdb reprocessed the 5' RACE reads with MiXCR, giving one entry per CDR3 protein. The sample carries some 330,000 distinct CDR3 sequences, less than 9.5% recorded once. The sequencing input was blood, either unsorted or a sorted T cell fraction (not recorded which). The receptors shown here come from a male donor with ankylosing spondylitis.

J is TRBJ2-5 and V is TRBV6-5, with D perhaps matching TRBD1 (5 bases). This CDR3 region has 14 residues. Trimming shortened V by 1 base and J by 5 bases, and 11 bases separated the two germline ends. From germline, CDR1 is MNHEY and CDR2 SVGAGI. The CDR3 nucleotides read TGTGCCAGCAGTTACTTAGGCAGGGATGAGACCCAGTACTTC. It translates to CASSYLGRDETQYF.

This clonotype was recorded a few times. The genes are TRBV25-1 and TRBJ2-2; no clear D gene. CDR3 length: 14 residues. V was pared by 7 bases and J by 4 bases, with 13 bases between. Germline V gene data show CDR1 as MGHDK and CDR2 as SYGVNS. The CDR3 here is CASTPYGGTGELFF. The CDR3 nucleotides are TGTGCCAGCACCCCGTATGGCGGCACCGGGGAGCTGTTTTTT.

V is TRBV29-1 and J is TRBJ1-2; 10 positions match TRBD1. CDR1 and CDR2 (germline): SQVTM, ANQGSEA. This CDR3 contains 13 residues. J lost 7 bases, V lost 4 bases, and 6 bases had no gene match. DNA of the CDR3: TGCAGCGTTGGCAGACAGGGGGCGCGTGGCTACACCTTC. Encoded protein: CSVGRQGARGYTF.

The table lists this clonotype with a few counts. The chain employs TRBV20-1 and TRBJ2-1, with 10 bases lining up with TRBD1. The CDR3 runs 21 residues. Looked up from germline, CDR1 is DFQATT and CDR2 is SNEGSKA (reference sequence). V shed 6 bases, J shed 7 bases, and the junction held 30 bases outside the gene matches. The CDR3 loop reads CSATPVDTGQGNVIQRNEQFF. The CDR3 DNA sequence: TGCAGTGCCACCCCGGTAGACACGGGACAGGGGAACGTGATACAGCGGAATGAGCAGTTCTTC.

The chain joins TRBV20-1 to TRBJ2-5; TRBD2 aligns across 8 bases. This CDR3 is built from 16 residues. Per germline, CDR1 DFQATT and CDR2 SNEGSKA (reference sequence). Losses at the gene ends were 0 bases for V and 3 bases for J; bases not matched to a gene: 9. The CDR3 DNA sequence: TGCAGTGCTAGAGATCTGAGGGGACTAGGAAAAGAGACCCAGTACTTC. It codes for CSARDLRGLGKETQYF.

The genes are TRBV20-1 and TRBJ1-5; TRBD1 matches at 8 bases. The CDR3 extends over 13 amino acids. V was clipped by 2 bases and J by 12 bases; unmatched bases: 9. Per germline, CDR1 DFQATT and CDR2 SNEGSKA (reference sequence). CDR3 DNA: TGCAGTGCTAGAAAGGGACAGGTCACGCTCCAGCATTTT. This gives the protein CSARKGQVTLQHF.

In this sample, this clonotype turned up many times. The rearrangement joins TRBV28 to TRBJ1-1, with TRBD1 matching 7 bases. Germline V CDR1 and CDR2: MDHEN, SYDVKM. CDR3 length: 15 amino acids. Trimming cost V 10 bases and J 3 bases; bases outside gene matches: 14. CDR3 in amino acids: CAISEGALQDTEAFF. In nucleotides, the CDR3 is TGTGCCATCTCGGAGGGGGCCCTCCAGGACACTGAAGCTTTCTTT.

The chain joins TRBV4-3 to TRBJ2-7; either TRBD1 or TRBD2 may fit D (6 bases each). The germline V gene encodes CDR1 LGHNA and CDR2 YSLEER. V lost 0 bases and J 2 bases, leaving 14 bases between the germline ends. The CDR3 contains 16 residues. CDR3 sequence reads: CASSQDRGQFPYEQYF. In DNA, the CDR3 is TGCGCCAGCAGCCAAGATCGGGGGCAATTCCCCTACGAGCAGTACTTC.

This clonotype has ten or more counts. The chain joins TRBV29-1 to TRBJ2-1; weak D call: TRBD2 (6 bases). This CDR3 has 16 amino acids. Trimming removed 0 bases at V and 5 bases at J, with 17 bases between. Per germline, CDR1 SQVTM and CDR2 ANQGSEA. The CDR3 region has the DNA TGCAGCGTTGAAGATATTTTGACTAGACGAGACAATGAGCAGTTCTTC. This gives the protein CSVEDILTRRDNEQFF.

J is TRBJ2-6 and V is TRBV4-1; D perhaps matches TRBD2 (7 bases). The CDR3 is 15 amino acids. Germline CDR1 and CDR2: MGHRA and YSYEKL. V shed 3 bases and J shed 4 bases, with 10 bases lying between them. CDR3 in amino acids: CASSQAGAGANVLTF. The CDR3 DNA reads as TGCGCCAGCAGCCAGGCGGGGGCAGGGGCCAACGTCCTGACTTTC.

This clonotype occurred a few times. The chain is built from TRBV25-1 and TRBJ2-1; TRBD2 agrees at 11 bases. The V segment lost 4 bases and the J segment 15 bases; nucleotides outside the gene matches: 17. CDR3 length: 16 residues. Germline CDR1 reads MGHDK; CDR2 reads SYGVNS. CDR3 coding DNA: TGTGCCAGCAGTGGATTCTCTAGCGGGAGGCCAGGAGCGCGGTTCTTC. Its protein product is CASSGFSSGRPGARFF.

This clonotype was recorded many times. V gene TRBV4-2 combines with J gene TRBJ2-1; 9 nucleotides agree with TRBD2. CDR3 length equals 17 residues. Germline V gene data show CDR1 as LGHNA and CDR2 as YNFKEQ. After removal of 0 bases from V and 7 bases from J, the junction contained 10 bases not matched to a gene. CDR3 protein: CASSQDLAGGGGNEQFF. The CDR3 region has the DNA TGTGCCAGCAGCCAAGATCTGGCGGGAGGGGGGGGGAATGAGCAGTTCTTC.

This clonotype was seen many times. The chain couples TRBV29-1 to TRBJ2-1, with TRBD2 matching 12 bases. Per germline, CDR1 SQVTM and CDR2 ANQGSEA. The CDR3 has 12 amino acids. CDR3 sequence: CIGGLAGGEQFF. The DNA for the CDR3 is TGCATCGGGGGACTAGCGGGCGGTGAGCAGTTCTTC.

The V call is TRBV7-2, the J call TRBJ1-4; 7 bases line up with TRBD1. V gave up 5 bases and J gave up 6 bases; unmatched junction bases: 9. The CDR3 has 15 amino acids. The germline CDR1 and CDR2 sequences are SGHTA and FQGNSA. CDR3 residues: CASSTRQGVYEKLFF. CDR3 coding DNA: TGTGCCAGCAGCACACGACAGGGCGTATATGAAAAACTGTTTTTT.

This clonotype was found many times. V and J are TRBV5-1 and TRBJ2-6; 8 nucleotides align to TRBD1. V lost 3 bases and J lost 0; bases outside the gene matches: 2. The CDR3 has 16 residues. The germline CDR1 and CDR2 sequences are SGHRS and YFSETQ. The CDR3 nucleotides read TGCGCCAGCAGCTCTCAGGGGGCCTCTGGGGCCAACGTCCTGACTTTC. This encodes CASSSQGASGANVLTF.

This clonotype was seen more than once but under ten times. The CDR3: CASSLGGQSSGNTIYF. CDR3 sequence (DNA): TGTGCCAGCAGCTTAGGCGGACAGAGCTCTGGAAACACCATATATTTT. The rearrangement joins TRBV7-2 to TRBJ1-3, with TRBD1 as a possible D gene (6 bases). This CDR3 comprises 16 residues. With 1 base removed from V and 0 bases from J, the gap between germline ends came to 10 bases. Germline V lookup: CDR1 SGHTA, CDR2 FQGNSA. Together with reference TRBV7-2 and TRBJ1-3, the CDR3 gives the full variable domain: GAGVSQSPSNKVTEKGKDVELRCDPISGHTALYWYRQSLGQGLEFLIYFQGNSAPDKSGLPSDRFSAERTGGSVSTLTIQRTQQEDSAVYLCASSLGGQSSGNTIYFGEGSWLTVV.

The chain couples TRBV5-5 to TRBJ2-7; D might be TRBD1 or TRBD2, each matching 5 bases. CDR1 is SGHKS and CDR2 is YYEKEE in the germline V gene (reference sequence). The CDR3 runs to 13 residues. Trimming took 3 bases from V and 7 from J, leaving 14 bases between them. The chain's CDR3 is CASSWGMAGEQYF. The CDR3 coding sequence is TGTGCCAGCAGCTGGGGGATGGCAGGGGAGCAGTACTTC.

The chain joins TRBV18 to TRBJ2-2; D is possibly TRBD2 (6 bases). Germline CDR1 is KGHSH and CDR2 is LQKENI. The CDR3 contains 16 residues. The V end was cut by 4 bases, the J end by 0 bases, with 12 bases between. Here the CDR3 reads CASSLVSGANTGELFF. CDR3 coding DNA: TGTGCCAGCTCACTGGTTAGCGGAGCGAACACCGGGGAGCTGTTTTTT.